This T cell receptor (beta chain) appears in the sequencing data of a study of graft-versus-host responses after intestinal transplantation. Study information: Recipients underwent multivisceral, liver-intestinal, or isolated intestinal transplants. After anti-thymocyte globulin induction, recipients took tacrolimus and steroids for three to four years.

As concerns this clone: Antigen unknown.

This CDR3 is built from 14 residues. CDR1 is SEHNR, CDR2 FQNEAQ, per germline (reference sequence). Between the trimmed V and J ends, which lost 2 bases and 7 bases, there was a span of 12 bases. Repertoires were generated with immunoSEQ multiplex PCR, while TCRdb's copy carries only in-frame clones and drops some. The sample includes roughly 120,000 clones, about nine tenths of them seen just once. The sequence derives from a human donor who received an intestinal transplant. The chain couples TRBV7-9 to TRBJ1-5; tentative D call: TRBD1 (6 bases). The material was unstimulated CD4+ T cells sorted from spleen or lymph node cells, obtained before intestinal transplant. DNA for the CDR3: TGTGCCAGCAGCTTATCGGAAGGGGGACAGCCCCAGCATTTT. Its translation: CASSLSEGGQPQHF.